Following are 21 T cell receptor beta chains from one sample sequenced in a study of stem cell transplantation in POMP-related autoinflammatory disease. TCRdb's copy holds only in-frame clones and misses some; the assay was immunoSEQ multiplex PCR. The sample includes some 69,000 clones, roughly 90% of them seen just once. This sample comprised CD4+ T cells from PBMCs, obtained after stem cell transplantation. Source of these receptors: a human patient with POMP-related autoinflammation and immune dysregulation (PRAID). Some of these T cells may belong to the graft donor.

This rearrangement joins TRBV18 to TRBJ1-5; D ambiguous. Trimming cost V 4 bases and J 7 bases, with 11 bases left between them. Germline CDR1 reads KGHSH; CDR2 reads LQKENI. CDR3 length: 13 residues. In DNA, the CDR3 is TGTGCCAGCTCACAGGGTGTTGACCAGCCCCAGCATTTT. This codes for CASSQGVDQPQHF.

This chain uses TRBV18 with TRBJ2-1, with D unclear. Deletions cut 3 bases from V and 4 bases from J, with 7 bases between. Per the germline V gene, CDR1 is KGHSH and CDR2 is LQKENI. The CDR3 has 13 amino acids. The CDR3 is CASSPSVYNEQFF. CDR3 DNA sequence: TGTGCCAGCTCACCGAGCGTTTACAATGAGCAGTTCTTC. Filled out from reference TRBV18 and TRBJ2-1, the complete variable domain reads NAGVMQNPRHLVRRRGQEARLRCSPMKGHSHVYWYRQLPEEGLKFMVYLQKENIIDESGMPKERFSAEFPKEGPSILRIQQVVRGDSAAYFCASSPSVYNEQFFGPGTRLTVL.

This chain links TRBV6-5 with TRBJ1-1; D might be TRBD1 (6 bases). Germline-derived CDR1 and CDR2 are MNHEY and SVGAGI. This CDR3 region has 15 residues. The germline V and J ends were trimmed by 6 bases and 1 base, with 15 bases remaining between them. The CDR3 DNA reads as TGTGCCAGCAGACCTTCCGGGACACCGAACACTGAAGCTTTCTTT. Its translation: CASRPSGTPNTEAFF.

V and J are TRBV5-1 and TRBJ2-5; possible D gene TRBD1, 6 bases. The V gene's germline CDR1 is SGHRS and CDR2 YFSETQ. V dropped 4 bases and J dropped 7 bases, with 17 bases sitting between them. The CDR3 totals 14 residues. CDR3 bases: TGCGCCAGCAGCCCGGAACAGGGAATAGGGACCCAGTACTTC. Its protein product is CASSPEQGIGTQYF.

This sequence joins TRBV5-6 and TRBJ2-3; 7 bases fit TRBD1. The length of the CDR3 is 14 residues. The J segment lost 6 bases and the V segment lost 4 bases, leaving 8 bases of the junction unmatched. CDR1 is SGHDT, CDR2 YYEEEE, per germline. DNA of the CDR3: TGTGCCAGCAGCCCTCGGACAGGATGGGATACGCAGTATTTT. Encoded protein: CASSPRTGWDTQYF.

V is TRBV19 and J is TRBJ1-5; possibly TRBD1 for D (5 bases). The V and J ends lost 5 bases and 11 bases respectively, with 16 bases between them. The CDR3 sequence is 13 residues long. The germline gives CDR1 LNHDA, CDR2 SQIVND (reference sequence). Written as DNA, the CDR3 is TGTGCCAGTAGTGACCGACAGACGGTAGCCCAGCATTTT. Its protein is CASSDRQTVAQHF.

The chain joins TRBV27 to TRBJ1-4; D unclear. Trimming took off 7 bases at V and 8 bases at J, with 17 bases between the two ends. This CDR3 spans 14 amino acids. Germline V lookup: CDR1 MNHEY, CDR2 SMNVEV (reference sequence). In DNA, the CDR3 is TGTGCCAGCAACCGGGCAGGCCCCAGAGAAAAACTGTTTTTT. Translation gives CASNRAGPREKLFF.

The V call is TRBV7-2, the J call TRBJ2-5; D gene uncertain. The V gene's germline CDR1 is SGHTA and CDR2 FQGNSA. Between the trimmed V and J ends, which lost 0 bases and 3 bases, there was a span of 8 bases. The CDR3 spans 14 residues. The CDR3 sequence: CASSLAWQKETQYF. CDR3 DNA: TGTGCCAGCAGCTTAGCGTGGCAGAAAGAGACCCAGTACTTC.

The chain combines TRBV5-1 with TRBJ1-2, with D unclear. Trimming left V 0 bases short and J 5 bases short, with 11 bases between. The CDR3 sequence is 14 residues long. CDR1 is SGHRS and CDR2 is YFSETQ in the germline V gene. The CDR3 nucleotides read TGCGCCAGCAGCTTGGGGCCCAGCGGTTATGGCTACACCTTC. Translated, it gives CASSLGPSGYGYTF. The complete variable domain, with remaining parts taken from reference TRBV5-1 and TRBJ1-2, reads KAGVTQTPRYLIKTRGQQVTLSCSPISGHRSVSWYQQTPGQGLQFLFEYFSETQRNKGNFPGRFSGRQFSNSRSEMNVSTLELGDSALYLCASSLGPSGYGYTFGSGTRLTVV.

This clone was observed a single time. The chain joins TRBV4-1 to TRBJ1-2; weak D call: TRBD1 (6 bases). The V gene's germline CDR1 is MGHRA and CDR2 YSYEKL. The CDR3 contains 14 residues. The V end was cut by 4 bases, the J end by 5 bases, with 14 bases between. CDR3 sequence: CASSLTTDRYGYTF. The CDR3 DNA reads TGCGCCAGCAGCCTTACAACGGACAGATATGGCTACACCTTC.

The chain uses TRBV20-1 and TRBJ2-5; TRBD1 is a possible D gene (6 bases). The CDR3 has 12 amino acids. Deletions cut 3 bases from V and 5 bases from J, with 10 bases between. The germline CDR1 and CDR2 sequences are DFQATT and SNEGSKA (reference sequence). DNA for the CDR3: TGCAGTGCTAGTCGCACAGGGGAGACCCAGTACTTC. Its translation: CSASRTGETQYF.

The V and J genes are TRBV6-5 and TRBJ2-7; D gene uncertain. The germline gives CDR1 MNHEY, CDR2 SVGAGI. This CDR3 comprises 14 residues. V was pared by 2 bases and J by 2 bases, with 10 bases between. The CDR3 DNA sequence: TGTGCCAGCAGTTACCACGGCGAGACCTACGAGCAGTACGTC. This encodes CASSYHGETYEQYV.

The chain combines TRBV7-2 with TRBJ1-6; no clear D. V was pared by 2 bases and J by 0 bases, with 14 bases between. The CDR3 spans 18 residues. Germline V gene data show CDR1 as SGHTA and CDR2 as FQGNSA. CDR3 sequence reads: CASSLRLARRSYNSPLHF. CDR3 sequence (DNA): TGTGCCAGCAGCTTAAGGCTTGCGAGACGCTCCTATAATTCACCCCTCCACTTT. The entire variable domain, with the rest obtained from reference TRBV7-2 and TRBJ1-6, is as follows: GAGVSQSPSNKVTEKGKDVELRCDPISGHTALYWYRQSLGQGLEFLIYFQGNSAPDKSGLPSDRFSAERTGGSVSTLTIQRTQQEDSAVYLCASSLRLARRSYNSPLHFGNGTRLTVT.

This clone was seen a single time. The CDR3 protein is CAISDTVAQRLARPKNEQFF. CDR3 DNA sequence: TGTGCCATCAGTGATACGGTAGCACAGCGCCTCGCCAGACCGAAGAATGAGCAGTTCTTC. The chain carries TRBV10-3 and TRBJ2-1; no definite D call. With 3 bases removed from V and 7 bases from J, the gap between germline ends came to 31 bases. This CDR3 comprises 20 residues. Germline V CDR1 and CDR2: ENHRY, SYGVKD.

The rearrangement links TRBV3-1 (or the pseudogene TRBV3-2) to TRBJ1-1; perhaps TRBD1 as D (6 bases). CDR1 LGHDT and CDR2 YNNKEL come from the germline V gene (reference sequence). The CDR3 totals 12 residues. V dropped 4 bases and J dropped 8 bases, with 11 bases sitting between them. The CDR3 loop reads CASSLWTEEAFF. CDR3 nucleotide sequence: TGTGCCAGCAGCCTTTGGACAGAAGAAGCTTTCTTT.

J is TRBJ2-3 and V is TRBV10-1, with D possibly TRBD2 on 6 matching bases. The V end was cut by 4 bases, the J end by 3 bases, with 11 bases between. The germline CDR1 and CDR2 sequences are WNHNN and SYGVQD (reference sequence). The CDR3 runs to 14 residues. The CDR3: CASSGLVSTDTQYF. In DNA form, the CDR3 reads TGCGCCAGCAGTGGACTAGTCTCTACAGATACGCAGTATTTT.

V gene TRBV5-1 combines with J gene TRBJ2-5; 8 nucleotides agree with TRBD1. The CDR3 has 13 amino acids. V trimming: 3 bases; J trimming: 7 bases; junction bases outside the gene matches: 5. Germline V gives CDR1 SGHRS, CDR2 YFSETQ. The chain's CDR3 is CASSSRTGLTQYF. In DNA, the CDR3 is TGCGCCAGCAGCTCCCGGACAGGGTTGACCCAGTACTTC.

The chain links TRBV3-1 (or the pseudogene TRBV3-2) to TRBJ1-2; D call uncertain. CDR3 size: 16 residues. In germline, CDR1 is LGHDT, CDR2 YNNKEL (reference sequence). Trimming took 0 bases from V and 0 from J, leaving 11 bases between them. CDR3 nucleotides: TGTGCCAGCAGCCAAGATCAGAGTGAGTCTAACTATGGCTACACCTTC. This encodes CASSQDQSESNYGYTF.

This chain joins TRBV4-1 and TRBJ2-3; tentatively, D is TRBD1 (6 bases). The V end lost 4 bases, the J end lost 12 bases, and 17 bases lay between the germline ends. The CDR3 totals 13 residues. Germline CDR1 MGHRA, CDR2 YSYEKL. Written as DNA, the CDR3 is TGCGCCAGCAGCCGGATAGGGCTACAGGGTCAGTATTTT. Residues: CASSRIGLQGQYF.

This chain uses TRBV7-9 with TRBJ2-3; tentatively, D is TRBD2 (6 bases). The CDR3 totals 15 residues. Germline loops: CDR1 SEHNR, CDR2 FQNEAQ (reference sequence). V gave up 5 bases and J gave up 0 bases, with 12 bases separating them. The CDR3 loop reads CASSLGLSSTDTQYF. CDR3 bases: TGTGCCAGCAGCCTGGGACTTTCGAGCACAGATACGCAGTATTTT.

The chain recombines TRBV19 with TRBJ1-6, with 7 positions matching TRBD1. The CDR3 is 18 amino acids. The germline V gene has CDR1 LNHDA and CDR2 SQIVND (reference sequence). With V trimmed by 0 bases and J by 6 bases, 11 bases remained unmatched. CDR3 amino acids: CASSIDRTGGPFNSPLHF. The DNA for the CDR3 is TGTGCCAGTAGTATAGACCGGACAGGCGGGCCCTTTAATTCACCCCTCCACTTT. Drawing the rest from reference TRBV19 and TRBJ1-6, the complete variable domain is DGGITQSPKYLFRKEGQNVTLSCEQNLNHDAMYWYRQDPGQGLRLIYYSQIVNDFQKGDIAEGYSVSREKKESFPLTVTSAQKNPTAFYLCASSIDRTGGPFNSPLHFGNGTRLTVT.